One sample yielded the 21 T cell receptor beta chains listed below, sequenced in a study of blood T cells in healthy people across ages. The use of a sample-barcoded 5' primer and a J-beta primer mix characterized a second PCR of roughly 6 to 11 cycles. TCRdb passed the 5' RACE reads through MiXCR, listing each CDR3 protein once. The table lists fewer than 2,000,000 distinct CDR3 sequences, roughly 30% of them singletons. Sequenced material: blood. These receptors originate from a woman aged 25 to 39 in good health.

This chain connects TRBV25-1 to TRBJ1-6; 9 bases map to TRBD1. Germline trimming cut 2 bases from V and 7 bases from J; bases unmatched to any gene: 6. From germline, CDR1 is MGHDK and CDR2 SYGVNS. The CDR3 contains 16 residues. The CDR3 sequence: CASSESGTGRNSPLHF. The CDR3 nucleotides read TGTGCCAGCAGTGAAAGTGGGACAGGGCGGAATTCACCCCTCCACTTT.

This chain connects TRBV20-1 to TRBJ2-3; the D is unclear. Germline-derived CDR1 and CDR2 are DFQATT and SNEGSKA (reference sequence). The CDR3 loop spans 14 amino acids. Trimming removed 6 bases from V and 1 base from J, with 14 bases in between. CDR3 bases: TGCAGTGCCGTTGGAAAGGGCCGCACAGATACGCAGTATTTT. Protein product: CSAVGKGRTDTQYF.

This clonotype turned up a few times. This chain joins TRBV4-1 and TRBJ2-5, with TRBD2 identical over 9 bases. The CDR3 has 15 amino acids. J gave up 5 bases and V 1 base, and 5 bases lay outside the gene matches. The germline gives CDR1 MGHRA, CDR2 YSYEKL. The chain's CDR3 is CASSQGGRDKETQYF. CDR3 in DNA: TGCGCCAGCAGCCAAGGCGGGAGGGACAAGGAGACCCAGTACTTC.

This clonotype appeared a few times. The gene calls are TRBV25-1 and TRBJ1-6; D remains unclear. CDR1 and CDR2 from the germline V gene are MGHDK and SYGVNS. CDR3 size: 16 residues. Trimming shortened V by 1 base and J by 0 bases, and 7 bases separated the two germline ends. The CDR3 sequence is CASSEFPVSYNSPLHF. CDR3 coding DNA: TGTGCCAGCAGTGAATTCCCGGTCTCCTATAATTCACCCCTCCACTTT.

This clonotype was counted many times. This chain connects TRBV29-1 to TRBJ2-3, with 8 bases fitting TRBD1. V shed 6 bases and J 6 bases; nucleotides not matched to a gene: 2. Germline loops: CDR1 SQVTM, CDR2 ANQGSEA. The CDR3 runs 11 residues. As DNA, the CDR3 is TGCAGCGTCAACAGGGGGGATACGCAGTATTTT. Protein product: CSVNRGDTQYF.

This clonotype was counted ten times or more. The V and J genes are TRBV20-1 and TRBJ2-7; 9 bases agree with TRBD2. The CDR3 spans 13 residues. Germline CDR1 reads DFQATT; CDR2 reads SNEGSKA (reference sequence). Unmatched junction bases numbered 5, after V lost 5 bases and J lost 3 bases. CDR3 nucleotide sequence: TGCAGTGCTGTGACTAGCGGATTCTACGAGCAGTACTTC. This translates into CSAVTSGFYEQYF.

About this clonotype: At one of its ends the junction is not consistent with the germline gene, which may arise from a read error. This rearrangement joins TRBV2 to TRBJ1-1; 9 bases are shared with TRBD1. The V gene's germline CDR1 is SNHLY and CDR2 FYNNEI. This CDR3 comprises 16 residues. DNA for the CDR3: TGTGCCAGCACTAGGGACAGGGTAAAGGCGAACACTAAAGCTTTCTTT. The encoded protein is CASTRDRVKANTKAFF.

This clonotype showed up just a few times. The chain combines TRBV30 with TRBJ2-7, with TRBD2 matching 7 bases. Germline CDR1 reads GTSNPN; CDR2 reads SVGIG (reference sequence). This CDR3 comprises 16 residues. Germline trimming cut 4 bases from V and 5 bases from J; bases unmatched to any gene: 17. The CDR3 DNA follows: TGTGCCTGGAAGCGGGACTCCGACCCCACCCTGAACGAGCAGTACTTC. This gives the protein CAWKRDSDPTLNEQYF.

This rearrangement joins TRBV20-1 to TRBJ2-7, with 7 bases aligning to TRBD2. This CDR3 has 15 residues. V trimming: 0 bases; J trimming: 2 bases; junction bases outside the gene matches: 7. CDR1 DFQATT and CDR2 SNEGSKA come from the germline V gene (reference sequence). CDR3 sequence reads: CSARDPLAVTYEQYF. CDR3 DNA sequence: TGCAGTGCTAGAGATCCGCTAGCGGTGACCTACGAGCAGTACTTC.

The gene calls are TRBV10-1 and TRBJ2-3; D might be TRBD2 (6 bases). This CDR3 contains 15 residues. Trimming stripped 3 bases from V and 2 bases from J, with 12 bases between. The V gene's germline CDR1 is WNHNN and CDR2 SYGVQD (reference sequence). This CDR3 is CASSDPGEPTDTQYF. The CDR3 region has the DNA TGCGCCAGCAGTGACCCGGGGGAGCCCACAGATACGCAGTATTTT.

The rearrangement joins TRBV7-9 to TRBJ2-1; D gene ambiguous. Germline V gives CDR1 SEHNR, CDR2 FQNEAQ (reference sequence). This CDR3 spans 13 amino acids. V gave up 1 base and J gave up 6 bases, with 7 bases separating them. CDR3 in amino acids: CASSLVHGNEQFF. DNA for the CDR3: TGTGCCAGCAGCTTAGTACACGGCAATGAGCAGTTCTTC.

In its sample, this clonotype was seen a few times. The chain uses TRBV12-3 or TRBV12-4 and TRBJ2-1; 8 bases align to TRBD2. The length of the CDR3 is 13 residues. V lost 6 bases and J lost 8; bases outside the gene matches: 6. CDR3 coding DNA: TGTGCCAGCAGCATTATCGGGGGGGATGAGCAGTTCTTC. Residues: CASSIIGGDEQFF.

This sequence joins TRBV4-1 and TRBJ2-5, with D tentatively TRBD2 (7 bases). The CDR3 has 15 residues. Germline-derived CDR1 and CDR2 are MGHRA and YSYEKL. The germline V and J ends were trimmed by 1 base and 1 base, with 10 bases remaining between them. The CDR3 sequence is CASSQVGGLQETQYF. The DNA of the CDR3 is TGCGCCAGCAGCCAAGTCGGGGGGCTCCAAGAGACCCAGTACTTC.

This clonotype was detected a few times. The V gene is TRBV5-5, the J gene TRBJ2-5; 11 bases agree with TRBD1. The DNA end favors TRBJ2-7, so the J call may be wrong. Germline CDR1 reads SGHKS; CDR2 reads YYEKEE (reference sequence). The CDR3 is 14 residues long. As DNA, the CDR3 is TGTGCCAGCAGCTTGGTCGGACAGGGGGCCGAGCAGTACTTC. Translation: CASSLVGQGAEQYF.

This clonotype was picked up a small number of times. The chain links TRBV7-2 to TRBJ2-5; TRBD2 is a possible D gene (5 bases). Trimming removed 1 base from V and 1 base from J, with 7 bases in between. Germline V gene data show CDR1 as SGHTA and CDR2 as FQGNSA. This CDR3 spans 14 amino acids. DNA for the CDR3: TGTGCCAGCAGCTTAGTAGCGACCCAAGAGACCCAGTACTTC. Translation: CASSLVATQETQYF.

The rearrangement uses TRBV20-1 and TRBJ2-3, with TRBD2 identical over 8 bases. CDR1 is DFQATT, CDR2 SNEGSKA, per germline (reference sequence). The ends lost 6 bases at V and 0 bases at J; junction bases unmatched: 23. This CDR3 has 20 amino acids. CDR3: CSAVAGLGPLAERSTDTQYF. The DNA of the CDR3 is TGCAGTGCGGTAGCGGGGTTGGGTCCGCTAGCGGAACGAAGCACAGATACGCAGTATTTT.

This sequence joins TRBV10-3 and TRBJ1-5; a weak D match, TRBD1 (5 bases). CDR3 size: 16 residues. Germline CDR1 is ENHRY and CDR2 is SYGVKD. The V end was cut by 3 bases, the J end by 6 bases, with 18 bases between. The CDR3 loop is CAISDYAMGDIQPQHF. Here the CDR3 DNA reads TGTGCCATCAGTGACTACGCAATGGGGGATATTCAGCCCCAGCATTTT.

Written as DNA, the CDR3 is TGTGCCAGCAGCCCGGGGGTTGGGGCCTCCTACGAGCAGTACTTC. It translates to CASSPGVGASYEQYF. The chain recombines TRBV7-9 with TRBJ2-7, with D possibly being TRBD2 (6 bases). There are 15 residues in the CDR3. Trimming removed 5 bases at V and 0 bases at J, with 14 bases between. From germline, CDR1 is SEHNR and CDR2 FQNEAQ (reference sequence).

This clonotype was seen only a few times. The genes are TRBV20-1 and TRBJ2-5, with TRBD2 as a possible D gene (6 bases). The V end was cut by 3 bases, the J end by 5 bases, with 16 bases between. Germline V CDR1 and CDR2: DFQATT, SNEGSKA (reference sequence). The CDR3 is made up of 14 amino acids. This CDR3 is CSASAGLRAETQYF. The CDR3 DNA follows: TGCAGTGCTAGCGCGGGACTCAGGGCGGAGACCCAGTACTTC.

The genes are TRBV9 and TRBJ2-3, with D tentatively TRBD2 (7 bases). The germline V gene has CDR1 SGDLS and CDR2 YYNGEE. V lost 2 bases, J lost 2 bases, and 18 bases lay in between. This CDR3 has 17 residues. The CDR3 protein is CASSVGGRGTYTDTQYF. Here the CDR3 DNA reads TGTGCCAGCAGCGTGGGGGGGCGAGGAACCTACACAGATACGCAGTATTTT. The variable domain in full, completed from reference TRBV9 and TRBJ2-3, reads DSGVTQTPKHLITATGQRVTLRCSPRSGDLSVYWYQQSLDQGLQFLIQYYNGEERAKGNILERFSAQQFPDLHSELNLSSLELGDSALYFCASSVGGRGTYTDTQYFGPGTRLTVL.

This rearrangement joins TRBV7-2 to TRBJ1-2; D might be TRBD1 (6 bases). This CDR3 is built from 15 residues. Germline V gene data show CDR1 as SGHTA and CDR2 as FQGNSA. The ends were cut back, 6 bases at V and 5 bases at J, with 19 bases in the middle. The CDR3 DNA follows: TGTGCCAGCAGAGACGGGCGGGGGGCCGGTTATGGCTACACCTTC. Amino acids: CASRDGRGAGYGYTF.